This TCR beta chain is from a study of cytomegalovirus exposure and HLA in healthy donors. Use of 60 Vbeta and 13 Jbeta primers characterized the PCR. Profiling relied on immunoSEQ multiplex PCR, and the TCRdb table lists in-frame clones only, not all of them. Of around 200,000 clones detected, 75% to 90% appear once; the ten largest clones hold 1.6%. Overall study findings and caveats: Within an earlier analysis, most TCR beta V segments proved productive either about 90% or about 30% of the time.

As regards this clone: Its antigen is undetermined.

Germline V lookup: CDR1 SGHAT, CDR2 FQNNGV. This CDR3 is built from 16 residues. Trimming left V 7 bases short and J 9 bases short, with 28 bases between. Input material: PBMCs. The chain combines TRBV11-2 with TRBJ2-7; TRBD1 might be the D (7 bases). The TCR originated in a man aged 50 to 60 in good health and CMV-seronegative. Here the CDR3 DNA reads TGTGCCAGCAAACAAGGAGGGGTCGTACAGGGGTTCTCGCAGTACTTC. This sequence encodes CASKQGGVVQGFSQYF.